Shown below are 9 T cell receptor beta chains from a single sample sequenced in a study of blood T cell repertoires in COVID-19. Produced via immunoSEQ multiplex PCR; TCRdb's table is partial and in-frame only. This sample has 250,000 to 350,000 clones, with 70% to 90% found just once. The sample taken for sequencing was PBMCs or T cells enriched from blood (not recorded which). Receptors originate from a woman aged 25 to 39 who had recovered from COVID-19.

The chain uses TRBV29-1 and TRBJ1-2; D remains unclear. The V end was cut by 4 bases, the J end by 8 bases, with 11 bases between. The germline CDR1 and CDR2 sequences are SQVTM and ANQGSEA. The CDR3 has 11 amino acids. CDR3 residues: CSVGSSGGYTF. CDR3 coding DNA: TGCAGCGTTGGGTCCTCGGGGGGCTACACCTTC.

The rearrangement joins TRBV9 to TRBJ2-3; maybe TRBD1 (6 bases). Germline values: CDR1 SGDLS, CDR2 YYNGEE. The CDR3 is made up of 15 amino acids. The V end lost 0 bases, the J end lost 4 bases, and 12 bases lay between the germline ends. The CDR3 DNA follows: TGTGCCAGCAGCGTAGGTTCAGGGGCAGCAGATACGCAGTATTTT. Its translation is CASSVGSGAADTQYF.

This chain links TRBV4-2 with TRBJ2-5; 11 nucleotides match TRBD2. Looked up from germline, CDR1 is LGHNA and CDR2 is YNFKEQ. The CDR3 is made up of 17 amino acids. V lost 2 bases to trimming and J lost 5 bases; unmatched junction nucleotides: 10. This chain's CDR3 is CASSQLGGSGGAETQYF. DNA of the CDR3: TGTGCCAGCAGCCAATTGGGTGGTAGCGGGGGGGCGGAGACCCAGTACTTC.

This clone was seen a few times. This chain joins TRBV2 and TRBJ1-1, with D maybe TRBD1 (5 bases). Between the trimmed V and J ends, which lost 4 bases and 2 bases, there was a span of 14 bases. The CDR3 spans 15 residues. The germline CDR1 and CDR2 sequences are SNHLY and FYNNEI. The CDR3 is CASSVSGIPNTEAFF. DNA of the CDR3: TGTGCCAGCAGTGTGTCAGGGATCCCCAACACTGAAGCTTTCTTT.

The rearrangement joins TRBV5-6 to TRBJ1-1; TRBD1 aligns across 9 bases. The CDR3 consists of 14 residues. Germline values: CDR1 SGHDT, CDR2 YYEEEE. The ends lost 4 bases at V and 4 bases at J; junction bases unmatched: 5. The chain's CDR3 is CASSLGQGTTEAFF. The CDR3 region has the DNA TGTGCCAGCAGCCTAGGACAGGGGACCACTGAAGCTTTCTTT.

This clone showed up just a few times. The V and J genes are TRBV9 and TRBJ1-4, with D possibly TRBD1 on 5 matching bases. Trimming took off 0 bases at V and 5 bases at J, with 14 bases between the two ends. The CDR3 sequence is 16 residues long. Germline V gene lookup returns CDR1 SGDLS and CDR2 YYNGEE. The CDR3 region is CASSVGGSGGNEKLFF. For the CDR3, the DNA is TGTGCCAGCAGCGTAGGCGGCTCCGGGGGAAATGAAAAACTGTTTTTT.

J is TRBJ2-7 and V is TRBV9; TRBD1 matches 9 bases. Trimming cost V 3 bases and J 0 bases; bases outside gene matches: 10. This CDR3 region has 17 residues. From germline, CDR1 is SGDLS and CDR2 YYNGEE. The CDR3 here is CASSAELQGAHSYEQYF. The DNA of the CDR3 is TGTGCCAGCAGCGCGGAGTTACAGGGGGCCCACTCCTACGAGCAGTACTTC.

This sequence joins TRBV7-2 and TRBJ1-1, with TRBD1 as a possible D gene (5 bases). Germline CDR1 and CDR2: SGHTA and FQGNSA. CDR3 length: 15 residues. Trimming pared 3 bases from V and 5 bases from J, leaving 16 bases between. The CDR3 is CASSFWGRVDTEAFF. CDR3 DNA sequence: TGTGCCAGCAGCTTTTGGGGCAGGGTGGATACTGAAGCTTTCTTT.

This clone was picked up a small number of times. The DNA for the CDR3 is TGTGCCAGCAGCCAAGATCGTCAGGGCCACCGGGTTAGTGCTTTCTTT. As protein: CASSQDRQGHRVSAFF. The rearrangement uses TRBV3-1 (or the pseudogene TRBV3-2) and TRBJ1-1; D may be TRBD1 (5 bases). The CDR3 is 16 amino acids. V lost 0 bases, J lost 11 bases, and 22 bases lay in between. CDR1 and CDR2 (germline): LGHDT, YNNKEL (reference sequence).